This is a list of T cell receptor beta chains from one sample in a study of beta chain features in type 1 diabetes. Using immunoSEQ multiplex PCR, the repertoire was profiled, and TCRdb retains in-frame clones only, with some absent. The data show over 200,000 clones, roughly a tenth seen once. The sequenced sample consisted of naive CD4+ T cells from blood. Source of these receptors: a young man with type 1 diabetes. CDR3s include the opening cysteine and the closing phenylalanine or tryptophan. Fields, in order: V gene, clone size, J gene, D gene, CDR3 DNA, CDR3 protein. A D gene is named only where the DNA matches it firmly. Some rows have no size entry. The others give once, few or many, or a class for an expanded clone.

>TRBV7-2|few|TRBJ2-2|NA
TGTGCCAGCAGCTTAGGGAGCGCCGGGGAGCTGTTTTTT
CASSLGSAGELFF
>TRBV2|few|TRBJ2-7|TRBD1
TGTGCCAGCAGTGAAGCAGGGGACAGCTTCTACGAGCAGTACTTC
CASSEAGDSFYEQYF
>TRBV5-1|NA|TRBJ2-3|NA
TGCGCCAGCAGCTTGGACAGGGTGTCAGATACGCAGTATTTT
CASSLDRVSDTQYF
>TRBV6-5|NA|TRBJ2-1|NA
TGTGCCAGCAGTTACCTCGGGACAGAGCAGTTCTTC
CASSYLGTEQFF
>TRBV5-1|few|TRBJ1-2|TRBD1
TGCGCCAGCAGCAGGGACAGGGAAACCTATGGCTACACCTTC
CASSRDRETYGYTF
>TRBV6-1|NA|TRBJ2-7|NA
TGTGCCAGCAGTGAACAGACAACGACCTACGAGCAGTACTTC
CASSEQTTTYEQYF
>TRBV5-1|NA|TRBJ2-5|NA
TGCGCCAGCAGCTTGGGGCGGGACCAAGAGACCCAGTACTTC
CASSLGRDQETQYF
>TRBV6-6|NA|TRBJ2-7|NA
TGTGCCAGCAGCTTTGGGGGGATCGGCGAGCAGTACTTC
CASSFGGIGEQYF
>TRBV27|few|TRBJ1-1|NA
TGTGCCAGCAGCCCGTTGGAGGGAACTGAAGCTTTCTTT
CASSPLEGTEAFF
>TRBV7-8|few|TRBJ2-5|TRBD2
TGTGCCAGCAGCTCCGAGCGAGGGACTAATCAAGAGACCCAGTACTTC
CASSSERGTNQETQYF
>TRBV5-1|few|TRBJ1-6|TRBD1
TGCGCCAGCAGCTTAGGGACAGGGGCGAATTCACCCCTCCACTTT
CASSLGTGANSPLHF
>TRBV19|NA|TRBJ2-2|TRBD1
TGTGCCAGTAGTACAGGGACAGCGAACACCGGGGAGCTGTTTTTT
CASSTGTANTGELFF
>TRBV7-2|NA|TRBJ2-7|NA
TGTGCCAGCAGCTTAGTAGTAGTGGGCAGGGGCACCTACGAGCAGTACTTC
CASSLVVVGRGTYEQYF
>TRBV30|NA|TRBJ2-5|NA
TGTGCCTGCCGCGGCCAAGAGACCCAGTACTTC
CACRGQETQYF
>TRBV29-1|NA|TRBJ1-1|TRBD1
TGCAGCGTCCGACAGGGGGGGACTGAAGCTTTCTTT
CSVRQGGTEAFF
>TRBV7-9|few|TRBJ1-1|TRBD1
TGTGCCAGCAGCCCACAGGGGCCGACGGGGAACACTGAAGCTTTCTTT
CASSPQGPTGNTEAFF
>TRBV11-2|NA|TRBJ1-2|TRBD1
TGTGCCAGCAGCTTAGACAGGGGGAGAGGCTACACCTTC
CASSLDRGRGYTF
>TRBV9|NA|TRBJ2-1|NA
TGTGCCAGCAGCGTCCGGGGCCGGGACAACGAGCAGTTCTTC
CASSVRGRDNEQFF
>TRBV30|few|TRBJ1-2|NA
TGTGCCTGCCCCAGGGAGGGAGATTACTATGGCTACACCTTC
CACPREGDYYGYTF
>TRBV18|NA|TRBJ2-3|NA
TGTGCCAGCTCACCGGACTCCTCGGCAGATACGCAGTATTTT
CASSPDSSADTQYF
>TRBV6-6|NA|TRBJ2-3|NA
TGTGCCAGCAGGGCCGCCGGGGCGGACCCTACAGGGACGCAGTATTTT
CASRAAGADPTGTQYF
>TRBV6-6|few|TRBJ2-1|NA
TGTGCCAGCAGCCTCCGGGACAATGAGCAGTTCTTC
CASSLRDNEQFF
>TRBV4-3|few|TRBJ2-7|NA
TGCGCCAGCAGCCAAGATATACAGGCCGTTCCCTACGAGCAGTACTTC
CASSQDIQAVPYEQYF
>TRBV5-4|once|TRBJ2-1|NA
TGTGCCAGCAGCGCAGCAGGGGGGTCTGCCTACAATGAGCAGTTCTTC
CASSAAGGSAYNEQFF
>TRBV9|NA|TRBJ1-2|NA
TGTGCCAGCAGCCAAGGACAAACGTATGGCTACACCTTC
CASSQGQTYGYTF
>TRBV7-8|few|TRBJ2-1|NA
TGTGCCAGCACCCTCGTTCCCGGCAATGAGCAGTTCTTC
CASTLVPGNEQFF
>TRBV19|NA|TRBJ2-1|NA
TGTGCCAGCAGCCGGGACTCCCTGTCCTACAATGAGCAGTTCTTC
CASSRDSLSYNEQFF
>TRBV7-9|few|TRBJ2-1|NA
TGTGCCAGCAGCTTAGGTCCATATGAGCAGTTCTTC
CASSLGPYEQFF
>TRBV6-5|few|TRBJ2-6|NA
TGTGCCAGCAGGTTGGCCGCCTCTGGGGCCAACGTCCTGACTTTC
CASRLAASGANVLTF
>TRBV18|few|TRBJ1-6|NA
TGTGCCAGCTCACTCGCCGGACAGCAACTCTATAATTCACCCCTCCACTTT
CASSLAGQQLYNSPLHF
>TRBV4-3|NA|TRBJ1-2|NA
TGCGCCAGCAGCCAGAGACCACAGTTCTATGGCTACACCTTC
CASSQRPQFYGYTF
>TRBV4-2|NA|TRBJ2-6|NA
TGTGCCAGCAGCCAAGGAGGGCACTCTGGGGCCAACGTCCTGACTTTC
CASSQGGHSGANVLTF
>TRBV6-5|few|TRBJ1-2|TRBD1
TGTGCCAGCAGTTCGGGACAGGACTATGGCTACACCTTC
CASSSGQDYGYTF
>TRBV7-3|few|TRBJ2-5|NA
TGTGCCAGCAGCTTACAGGGGGAGACCCAGTACTTC
CASSLQGETQYF
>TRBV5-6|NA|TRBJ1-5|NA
TGTGCCAGCAGCTCGGTAATAGGGGATCAGCCCCAGCATTTT
CASSSVIGDQPQHF
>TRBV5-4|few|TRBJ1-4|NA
TGTGCCAGCAGGGAGGGGGAAAAACTGTTTTTT
CASREGEKLFF
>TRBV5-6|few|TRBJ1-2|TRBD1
TGTGCCAGCAAGGGGGGACAGTTGTATGGCTACACCTTC
CASKGGQLYGYTF
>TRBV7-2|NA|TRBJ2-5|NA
TGTGCCAGCAGCCCTCGTCCGGCCGGGGAGACCCAGTACTTC
CASSPRPAGETQYF
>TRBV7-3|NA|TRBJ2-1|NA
TGTGCCAGCAGGCTAGGGCAGGGGATTCCTGAGCAGTTCTTC
CASRLGQGIPEQFF
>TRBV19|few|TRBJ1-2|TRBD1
TGTGCCAGTAGTATACTTGGACAGGTGGTAAATGGCTACACCTTC
CASSILGQVVNGYTF